This section outlines one T cell receptor (beta chain) sequence together with its context. Antigen unknown. In generating TCR beta cDNA, 5'RACE template switching with UMIs was used. TCRdb reanalyzed the 5' RACE reads, giving one entry per CDR3 protein sequence and no DNA. This table holds about 260,000 distinct CDR3 sequences. CDR1 is DFQATT, CDR2 SNEGSKA, per germline (reference sequence). This CDR3 has 14 residues. This entry comes from a study of T cells expressing NK-cell markers. Study outcomes and limitations: CD8+ T cells in six or seven donors included dominant NKG2C+ clonotypes at about 1.0-7.5%.

The clonotype originates from a man aged 18 to 30 in good health. The V call is TRBV20-1, the J call TRBJ1-4; TCRdb proposes TRBD1, but this gene call is untestable without DNA. Material for sequencing was blood T cells: a sorted CD56 or NKG2C T cell subset, CD4+ or CD8+ T cells, or bulk PBMC T cells (not recorded which). This CDR3 is CSASGGPPNEKLFF.